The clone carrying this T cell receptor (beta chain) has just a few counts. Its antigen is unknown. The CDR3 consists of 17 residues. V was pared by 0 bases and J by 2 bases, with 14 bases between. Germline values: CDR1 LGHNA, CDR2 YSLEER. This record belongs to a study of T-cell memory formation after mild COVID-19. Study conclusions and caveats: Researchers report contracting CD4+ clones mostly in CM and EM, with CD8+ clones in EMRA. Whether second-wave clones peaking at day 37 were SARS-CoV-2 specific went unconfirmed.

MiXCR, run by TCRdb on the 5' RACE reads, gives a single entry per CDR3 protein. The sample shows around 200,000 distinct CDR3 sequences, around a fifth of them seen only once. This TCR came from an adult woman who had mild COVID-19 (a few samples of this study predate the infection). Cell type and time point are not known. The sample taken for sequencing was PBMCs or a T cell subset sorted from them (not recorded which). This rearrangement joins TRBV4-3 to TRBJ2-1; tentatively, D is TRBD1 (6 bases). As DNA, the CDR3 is TGCGCCAGCAGCCAAGATATTACCCAGGGGCCCTACAATGAGCAGTTCTTC. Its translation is CASSQDITQGPYNEQFF.